The clone carrying this T cell receptor beta chain was seen just once. A far larger clone is just one base off, so this is likely a read error. The time point here: newly diagnosed GD, antithyroid drugs for less than 3 months. Scientists built the TCR library using RNA that was extracted from PBMCs. CDR1 and CDR2 (germline): ENHRY, SYGVKD. CDR3 length equals 15 residues. V lost 4 bases, J lost 3 bases, and 3 bases stayed unmatched. The data derive from a study of regulatory T cells in long-lasting Graves disease. Investigators prepared the TCR beta libraries by applying iRepertoire HTBI primers and Arm-PCR of CDR3 regions. TCRdb used MiXCR to reprocess the multiplex PCR reads, holding one entry per CDR3 protein. This sample has around 500,000 distinct CDR3 sequences; 9.5% to 15% occur once, and the top ten carry almost 9%. This same sample was also taken into another study, of T cells in Graves' hyperthyroidism and ophthalmopathy.

The chain carries TRBV10-3 and TRBJ2-2, with TRBD2 identical over 9 bases. This receptor was obtained from a young woman with Graves disease. The sample consisted of peripheral blood mononuclear cells (PBMCs), taken at new diagnosis, from a patient treated with antithyroid drugs. The CDR3 loop reads CAISVSGRYTGELFF. CDR3 coding DNA: TGTGCCATCAGTGTTAGCGGGAGATACACCGGGGAGCTGTTTTTT.